The entry that follows covers one T cell receptor (beta chain) sequence. Its specificity is not known. Sequencing was performed with immunoSEQ multiplex PCR; in TCRdb, only in-frame clones are kept and a portion is missing. This sample has about 36,000 clones; around 90% occur once, and the top ten carry roughly 1.8%. The sample belongs to a study of T cell clonotyping in hematopoietic cell transplantation. Findings of the study overall: Few recipient clonotypes overlapped donors; over 95% were de novo at given depth. Pathologically expanded recipient clonotypes increased progressively from day 30 to day 180 as diversity fell.

CDR3 length: 11 residues. The V and J ends lost 8 bases and 8 bases respectively, with 10 bases between them. Per the germline V gene, CDR1 is MNHEY and CDR2 is SMNVEV (reference sequence). The sequence was obtained from a woman between 35 and 50 years old in good health. Some clones in this sample may be carry-over from other donors' samples. V gene TRBV27 combines with J gene TRBJ2-1, with a tentative D call TRBD2 (5 bases). The sequenced sample was peripheral blood mononuclear cells. Here the CDR3 DNA reads TGTGCCAGCCATCTCGGGGATGAGCAGTTCTTC. Protein product: CASHLGDEQFF.